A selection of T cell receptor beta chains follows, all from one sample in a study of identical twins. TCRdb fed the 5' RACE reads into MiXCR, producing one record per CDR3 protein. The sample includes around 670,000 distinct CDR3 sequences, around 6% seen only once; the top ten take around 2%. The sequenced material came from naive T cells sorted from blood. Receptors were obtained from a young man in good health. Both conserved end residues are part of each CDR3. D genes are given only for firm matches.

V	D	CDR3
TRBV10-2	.	CASSESRTQETQYF
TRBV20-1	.	CSARDPHGEQYF
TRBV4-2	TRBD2	CASSQESGAQETQYF
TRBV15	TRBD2	CATSRPPALVRLAEYNEQFF
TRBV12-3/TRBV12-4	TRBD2	CASNNRDGEGNEQFF
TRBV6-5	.	CASSYSWGGTKGETQYF
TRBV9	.	CASSPSGIRDEQFF
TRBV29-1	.	CSVATTNEKLFF
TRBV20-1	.	CSAIGGWTYEQYF
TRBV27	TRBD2	CASSLAGGVGNEQFF
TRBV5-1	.	CASTRGEHQETQYF
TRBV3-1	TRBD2	CASSQGSSGSNEQFF
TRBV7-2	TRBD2	CASSSPGEGEQFF
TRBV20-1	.	CSARDSAKTQYF
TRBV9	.	CASSVDGSKNIQYF
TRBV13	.	CASSRTASETQYF
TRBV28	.	CASSEPAVSGANVLTF
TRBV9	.	CASSVQGLAPTGELFF
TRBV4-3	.	CASSQADGNTIYF
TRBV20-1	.	CSAITGTEAFF
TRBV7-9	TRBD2	CASSPVAGGLYNEQFF
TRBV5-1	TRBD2	CASSLGLAGVSYEQYF
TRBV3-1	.	CASAGAGDNIQYF
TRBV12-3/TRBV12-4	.	CASGGRLAKNIQYF
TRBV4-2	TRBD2	CASSPIGTSGRNEQFF
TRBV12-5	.	CASGSDLYNEQFF
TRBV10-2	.	CASSESNGTNYGYTF
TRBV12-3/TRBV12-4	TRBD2	CASSTDFAGGETQYF
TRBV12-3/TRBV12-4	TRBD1	CASSPTGGLNYGYTF
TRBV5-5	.	CASCLGSRQGETQYF
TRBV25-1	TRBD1	CASLFTGGLGNEQFF
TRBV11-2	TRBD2	CASSSQIPGTSGSAADTQYF
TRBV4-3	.	CASSQDRSGPGYEQFF
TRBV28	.	CASSFEGRGVGEQFF
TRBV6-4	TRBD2	CASSDYAGRALYEQYF
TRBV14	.	CASSQALTFTGANVLTF
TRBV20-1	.	CSASRPSSYNEQFF
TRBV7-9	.	CASSLRPGETQYF
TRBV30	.	CAWSPSSYEQYF
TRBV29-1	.	CSVQPGSGAEAFF
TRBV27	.	CASSFTGWETQYF
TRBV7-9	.	CASSLASLNTEAFF
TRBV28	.	CASSKGLSYEQYF
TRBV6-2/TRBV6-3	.	CASSYGWEVRNEQFF
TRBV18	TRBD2	CASSILQPGGPETQYF
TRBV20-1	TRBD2	CSALPGLGGPSTDTQYF
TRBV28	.	CASSLNRNEQFF
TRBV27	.	CASSSPIDTEAFF
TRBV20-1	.	CSAGDFYEQYF
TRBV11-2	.	CASSSRAWGQGSYNEQFF
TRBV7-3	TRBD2	CASSPGTSGTGDTQYF
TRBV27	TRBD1	CASSLSTTGVGQPQHF
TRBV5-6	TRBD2	CASSPAGRNNEQFF